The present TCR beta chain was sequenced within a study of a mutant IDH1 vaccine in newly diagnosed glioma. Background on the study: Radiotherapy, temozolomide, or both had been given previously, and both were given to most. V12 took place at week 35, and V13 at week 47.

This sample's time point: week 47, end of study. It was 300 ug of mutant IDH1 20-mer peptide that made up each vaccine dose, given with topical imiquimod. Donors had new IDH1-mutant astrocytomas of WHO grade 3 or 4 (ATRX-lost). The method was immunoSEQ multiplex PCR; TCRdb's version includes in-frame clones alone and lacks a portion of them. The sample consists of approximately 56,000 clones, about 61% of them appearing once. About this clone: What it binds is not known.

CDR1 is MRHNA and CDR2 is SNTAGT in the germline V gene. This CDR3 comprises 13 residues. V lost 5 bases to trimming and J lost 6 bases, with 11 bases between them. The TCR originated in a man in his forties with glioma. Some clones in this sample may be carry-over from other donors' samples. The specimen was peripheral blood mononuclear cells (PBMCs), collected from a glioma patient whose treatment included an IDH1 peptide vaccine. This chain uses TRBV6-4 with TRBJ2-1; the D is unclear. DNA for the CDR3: TGTGCCAGCAGTTCAGGTCCTTCCAATGAGCAGTTCTTC. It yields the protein CASSSGPSNEQFF.